The 25 T cell receptor beta chains below come from one sample, sequenced in a study of CD8+CD57+ T cells in acquired aplastic anemia. Genomic DNA, serving as template, underwent TCR beta VDJ and CDR3 profiling. TCRdb used MiXCR to reprocess the reads, holding one entry per CDR3 protein. The data contain some 180,000 distinct CDR3 sequences, 46% of them singletons. Sequencing was performed on sorted CD4+, CD8+, or CD8+CD57+ T cells (not recorded which) from PBMCs. Receptors were obtained from a human donor in good health.

The chain carries TRBV10-3 and TRBJ2-5, with D maybe TRBD2 (5 bases). The CDR3 covers 15 residues. V dropped 0 bases and J dropped 2 bases, with 10 bases sitting between them. CDR1 and CDR2 (germline): ENHRY, SYGVKD. The CDR3 sequence is CAISESRAEQETQYF. Here the CDR3 DNA reads TGTGCCATCAGTGAGTCGAGAGCGGAACAAGAGACCCAGTACTTC.

This clonotype was picked up one time. This sequence joins TRBV24-1 and TRBJ1-1; D is undetermined. Trimming took off 10 bases at V and 4 bases at J, with 15 bases between the two ends. This CDR3 has 13 amino acids. Germline assignment: CDR1 KGHDR and CDR2 SFDVKD. CDR3 coding DNA: TGTGCCACGAATCCCCCCGGGGTCACTGAAGCTTTCTTT. Amino acid sequence: CATNPPGVTEAFF.

The chain couples TRBV15 to TRBJ2-3; TRBD1 aligns across 9 bases. J gave up 1 base and V 3 bases, and 8 bases lay outside the gene matches. Germline lookup yields CDR1 LNHNV and CDR2 YYDKDF (reference sequence). CDR3 length: 17 residues. CDR3 sequence: CATSRLRTGVGTDTQYF. CDR3 nucleotides: TGTGCCACCAGCAGGTTAAGGACAGGGGTAGGCACAGATACGCAGTATTTT.

The CDR3 sequence: CASSPSRQVSYF. Written as DNA, the CDR3 is TGTGCCAGCAGCCCTAGTCGCCAGGTCAGTTACTTC. This chain uses TRBV11-2 with TRBJ2-7, with D unresolved. The germline gives CDR1 SGHAT, CDR2 FQNNGV. The CDR3 contains 12 residues. Trimming removed 5 bases from V and 13 bases from J, with 18 bases in between.

V is TRBV29-1 and J is TRBJ2-1; D perhaps matches TRBD2 (6 bases). Germline CDR1 and CDR2: SQVTM and ANQGSEA. Between the trimmed V and J ends, which lost 5 bases and 0 bases, there was a span of 17 bases. The CDR3 loop spans 16 amino acids. The CDR3 is CSVPPAGISSYNEQFF. CDR3 sequence (DNA): TGCAGCGTTCCCCCCGCGGGAATCTCCTCCTACAATGAGCAGTTCTTC.

The J gene is TRBJ2-5, the V gene TRBV10-3, with D unresolved. V was trimmed by 4 bases and J by 1 base, leaving 7 bases between them. This CDR3 has 13 residues. Germline V CDR1 and CDR2: ENHRY, SYGVKD. CDR3 amino acids: CAISARLQETQYF. As DNA, the CDR3 is TGTGCCATCAGTGCCAGACTCCAAGAGACCCAGTACTTC.

This clonotype has at least ten counts. The chain carries TRBV7-9 and TRBJ1-2, with 8 nucleotides matching TRBD1. Per germline, CDR1 SEHNR and CDR2 FQNEAQ (reference sequence). Trimming took 5 bases from V and 4 from J; bases not matched to a gene: 9. This CDR3 spans 15 amino acids. CDR3 in DNA: TGTGCCAGCAGCGCCTACAGGGGGGAACCCTATGGCTACACCTTC. Its protein is CASSAYRGEPYGYTF.

This clonotype was seen a handful of times. J is TRBJ2-5 and V is TRBV30; TRBD2 matches 12 bases. The CDR3 length is 13 residues. Per the germline V gene, CDR1 is GTSNPN and CDR2 is SVGIG (reference sequence). The V segment lost 8 bases and the J segment 4 bases; nucleotides outside the gene matches: 5. The CDR3 nucleotides are TGTGCCGGTAGACTAGCGGGAGTAGAGACCCAGTACTTC. It is translated as CAGRLAGVETQYF.

At least ten counts were recorded for this clonotype. The chain recombines TRBV20-1 with TRBJ2-7; no clear D. CDR3 length equals 12 residues. The V end was cut by 2 bases, the J end by 2 bases, with 7 bases between. In germline, CDR1 is DFQATT, CDR2 SNEGSKA (reference sequence). The DNA of the CDR3 is TGCAGTGCTAGACGACCCACCTACGAGCAGTACTTC. Translation gives CSARRPTYEQYF.

In regard to this clonotype: Since a much larger clone is just one base distant, this may be a read error. V is TRBV10-3 and J is TRBJ2-7; D perhaps matches TRBD2 (6 bases). Germline V gene lookup returns CDR1 ENHRY and CDR2 SYGVKD. V shed 10 bases and J shed 3 bases, with 19 bases lying between them. This CDR3 region has 14 residues. In DNA, the CDR3 is TGTGCCACCAAACTTACTAGCAGGAGCTACGAGCAGTACTTC. This translates into CATKLTSRSYEQYF.

Of note for this clonotype: One end of the junction varies from germline; a read error may be responsible. V is TRBV5-1 and J is TRBJ2-1; no firm D call. CDR1 and CDR2 from the germline V gene are SGHRS and YFSETQ. The CDR3 is made up of 15 amino acids. The CDR3 reads CASSLGGSTYIEQFF. The CDR3 bases are TGCGCCAGCAGCTTGGGCGGAAGCACCTACATTGAGCAGTTCTTC.

This clonotype appeared many times. J is TRBJ2-3 and V is TRBV29-1; D gene ambiguous. CDR3 length: 13 amino acids. The germline V gene has CDR1 SQVTM and CDR2 ANQGSEA. V was cut by 7 bases and J by 2 bases, with 13 bases left in between. The CDR3 bases are TGCAGCGCCTTAGGGCAGACCACAGATACGCAGTATTTT. It yields the protein CSALGQTTDTQYF.

The chain couples TRBV24-1 to TRBJ2-2; a weak D match, TRBD2 (5 bases). Trimming shortened V by 7 bases and J by 3 bases, and 11 bases separated the two germline ends. This CDR3 has 14 residues. Germline CDR1 KGHDR, CDR2 SFDVKD. The CDR3 loop is CATSTGVDTGELFF. CDR3 in DNA: TGTGCCACCAGCACCGGGGTCGACACCGGGGAGCTGTTTTTT.

The chain uses TRBV20-1 and TRBJ1-1, with D perhaps matching TRBD1 (5 bases). Per the germline V gene, CDR1 is DFQATT and CDR2 is SNEGSKA (reference sequence). Trimming removed 3 bases from V and 0 bases from J, with 14 bases in between. CDR3 length: 15 amino acids. The CDR3 loop reads CSARWQGLMNTEAFF. The CDR3 nucleotides are TGCAGTGCTAGGTGGCAGGGCCTCATGAACACTGAAGCTTTCTTT.

The rearrangement links TRBV10-3 to TRBJ2-3; no clear D gene. Trimming shortened V by 4 bases and J by 2 bases, and 10 bases separated the two germline ends. The CDR3 extends over 14 amino acids. The V gene's germline CDR1 is ENHRY and CDR2 SYGVKD. Here the CDR3 DNA reads TGTGCCATCAGTGGAACCAGTCCCACAGATACGCAGTATTTT. It specifies CAISGTSPTDTQYF.

This chain uses TRBV7-9 with TRBJ1-5; no clear D gene. The CDR3 runs to 13 residues. Germline CDR1 is SEHNR and CDR2 is FQNEAQ (reference sequence). Between the trimmed V and J ends, which lost 4 bases and 5 bases, there was a span of 9 bases. CDR3 DNA: TGTGCCAGCAGCTCCTCCCCTGATCAGCCCCAGCATTTT. The encoded protein is CASSSSPDQPQHF.

This clonotype was counted at least ten times. The V and J genes are TRBV19 and TRBJ2-7; D gene ambiguous. The length of the CDR3 is 13 residues. Trimming took 5 bases from V and 5 from J, leaving 13 bases between them. CDR1 LNHDA and CDR2 SQIVND come from the germline V gene (reference sequence). The CDR3 loop reads CASSPLGYHEQYF. For the CDR3, the DNA is TGTGCCAGTAGTCCCTTGGGGTATCACGAGCAGTACTTC.

The sample holds a few counts of this clonotype. V usage is TRBV6-1 and J usage is TRBJ2-5; a possible D gene is TRBD2 (6 bases). The V end lost 4 bases, the J end lost 2 bases, and 11 bases lay between the germline ends. CDR1 is MNHNS and CDR2 is SASEGT in the germline V gene. This CDR3 has 14 amino acids. The CDR3 protein is CASSGRGQQETQYF. In nucleotides, the CDR3 is TGTGCCAGCAGTGGGCGGGGCCAACAAGAGACCCAGTACTTC.

V and J are TRBV25-1 and TRBJ2-2, with 9 bases lining up with TRBD2. Germline V CDR1 and CDR2: MGHDK, SYGVNS. The CDR3 sequence is 15 residues long. V shed 6 bases and J 3 bases; nucleotides not matched to a gene: 5. The CDR3 nucleotides are TGTGCCAGCAGAGCTAGCGGGGCCTACACCGGGGAGCTGTTTTTT. This gives the protein CASRASGAYTGELFF.

A note on this clonotype: The germline gene is not matched at one end of the junction; a read error may be the cause. The chain couples TRBV7-7 to TRBJ2-5; D could derive from TRBD1 or TRBD2 (5 bases each). Germline loops: CDR1 SSHAT, CDR2 FNYEAQ (reference sequence). The CDR3 runs to 14 residues. CDR3 DNA sequence: TGTGCTAGCAGCCCCCGCCTTGGGGGAGAGACCCAGTACTTC. Its translation: CASSPRLGGETQYF.

The sample holds many counts of this clonotype. The chain has TRBV5-1 and TRBJ2-5; D gene unclear. This CDR3 contains 13 residues. Germline V gives CDR1 SGHRS, CDR2 YFSETQ. V was pared by 2 bases and J by 3 bases, with 8 bases between. CDR3 sequence reads: CASSFRLKETQYF. The CDR3 region has the DNA TGCGCCAGCAGCTTTAGGCTGAAAGAGACCCAGTACTTC. Looking up the rest from reference TRBV5-1 and TRBJ2-5 gives the full variable domain: KAGVTQTPRYLIKTRGQQVTLSCSPISGHRSVSWYQQTPGQGLQFLFEYFSETQRNKGNFPGRFSGRQFSNSRSEMNVSTLELGDSALYLCASSFRLKETQYFGPGTRLLVL.

This clonotype was seen repeatedly, ten times or more. The chain is built from TRBV20-1 and TRBJ2-7; possibly TRBD1 or TRBD2 for D (6 bases each). This CDR3 comprises 13 residues. Germline V CDR1 and CDR2: DFQATT, SNEGSKA (reference sequence). V was cut by 6 bases and J by 2 bases, with 14 bases left in between. As DNA, the CDR3 is TGCAGTGCCAGACAGGCGGGAACCTACGAGCAGTACTTC. Its translation: CSARQAGTYEQYF.

Concerning this clonotype: A read error may explain this, as a much larger clone is one base away. This chain connects TRBV6-1 to TRBJ2-5; D might be TRBD2 (6 bases). CDR3 length equals 13 residues. The germline V gene has CDR1 MNHNS and CDR2 SASEGT. The V and J ends lost 6 bases and 5 bases respectively, with 13 bases between them. In nucleotides, the CDR3 is TGTGCCAGCAGAGGACTACCCCGGGAGACCCAGTACTTC. Its protein product is CASRGLPRETQYF.

This clonotype was seen ten or more times. The chain recombines TRBV12-3 or TRBV12-4 with TRBJ1-5, with 7 bases that match TRBD1. The CDR3 is 14 amino acids. V lost 4 bases and J lost 3; bases outside the gene matches: 3. This CDR3 is CASSWTGNNQPQHF. The CDR3 nucleotides read TGTGCCAGCAGTTGGACAGGCAACAATCAGCCCCAGCATTTT.

The CDR3 DNA sequence: TGTGCCAGCGGTCGGGAAGGGGGCACAGATACGCAGTATTTT. Protein: CASGREGGTDTQYF. The V gene is TRBV6-2 or TRBV6-3, the J gene TRBJ2-3; D may be TRBD1 or TRBD2 (5 bases each). Per germline, CDR1 MNHEY and CDR2 SVGEGT. The V end lost 8 bases, the J end lost 1 base, and 13 bases lay between the germline ends. The CDR3 sequence is 14 residues long.